This record covers a single T cell receptor (beta chain). Clones were read by immunoSEQ multiplex PCR, and TCRdb kept only the in-frame ones, dropping some. Among 60,000 to 90,000 clones listed, about 74% were seen once. This record belongs to a study of blood T cell repertoires in COVID-19. Study-level background: From the United States, Italy and Spain came samples of acute and convalescent COVID-19.

Germline V CDR1 and CDR2: LGHNA, YSLEER. The CDR3 length is 18 residues. V was pared by 4 bases and J by 2 bases, with 7 bases of the junction left unmatched. The specimen was peripheral blood. The genes are TRBV4-3 and TRBJ2-1; 14 nucleotides line up with TRBD2. The sequence derives from a human donor with acute or convalescent COVID-19. The donor label of this sample is uncertain. The CDR3 DNA reads as TGCGCCAGCAGCCTGTCAGGACTAGCGGGAGGCCCCTACAATGAGCAGTTCTTC. This translates into CASSLSGLAGGPYNEQFF.